The 21 T cell receptor beta chains reported below all come from one sample, sequenced in a study of T cells in tumors after PD-1 blockade. TCRdb's copy holds only in-frame clones and misses some; the assay was immunoSEQ multiplex PCR. The profile shows 60,000 to 65,000 clones, approximately 79% of them singletons. Here the sequenced sample was PBMCs, taken after anti-PD-1 treatment. All receptors come from a human donor with basal cell carcinoma.

The chain is built from TRBV4-2 and TRBJ1-1; 9 bases fit TRBD1. V lost 2 bases and J lost 5; bases outside the gene matches: 9. Germline CDR1 and CDR2: LGHNA and YNFKEQ. This CDR3 has 16 residues. CDR3 nucleotides: TGTGCCAGCAGCCAAACAGGGGGCGCTTCAGGAACTGAAGCTTTCTTT. Amino acids: CASSQTGGASGTEAFF.

In the case of this clone: Its ends do not fully match the called genes, so a read error is possible. Here the CDR3 reads CASSSGLAGGF. CDR3 nucleotides: TGTGCCAGCAGCTCGGGACTAGCGGGGGGGTTC. The chain recombines TRBV7-8 with TRBJ2-7; 16 bases match TRBD2. The CDR3 is made up of 11 amino acids. Germline values: CDR1 SGHVS, CDR2 FQNEAQ.

In DNA form, the CDR3 reads TGTGCCAGCAGCCGCGACAGGGCGACTGAAGCTTTCTTT. Residues: CASSRDRATEAFF. This rearrangement joins TRBV7-9 to TRBJ1-1; TRBD1 matches at 7 bases. J lost 5 bases, V lost 5 bases, and 5 bases had no gene match. Germline V gives CDR1 SEHNR, CDR2 FQNEAQ (reference sequence). The CDR3 has 13 amino acids.

There are a few counts of this clone. The chain employs TRBV20-1 and TRBJ2-3; possibly TRBD2 for D (5 bases). The germline V and J ends were trimmed by 3 bases and 4 bases, with 11 bases remaining between them. Germline V gives CDR1 DFQATT, CDR2 SNEGSKA (reference sequence). The CDR3 is 13 residues long. The CDR3 DNA sequence: TGCAGTGCTAGTGGACTCTTCTCAGATACGCAGTATTTT. It encodes CSASGLFSDTQYF.

In its sample, this clone was seen once. V gene TRBV29-1 combines with J gene TRBJ2-1; the D gene could be TRBD1 or TRBD2 (5 bases each). The CDR3 length is 11 residues. Trimming took 3 bases from V and 11 from J, leaving 11 bases between them. Germline V gives CDR1 SQVTM, CDR2 ANQGSEA. CDR3 protein: CSVDGGFKQFF. Written as DNA, the CDR3 is TGCAGCGTTGATGGGGGATTCAAGCAGTTCTTC.

The rearrangement links TRBV30 to TRBJ2-5; TRBD1 aligns across 7 bases. The trim removed 3 bases at V and 1 base at J, leaving 2 bases unmatched. CDR3 length: 13 amino acids. Germline-derived CDR1 and CDR2 are GTSNPN and SVGIG (reference sequence). The CDR3, as DNA: TGTGCCTGGAGGCGGACAGGCCAAGAGACCCAGTACTTC. Translated: CAWRRTGQETQYF. Drawing the rest from reference TRBV30 and TRBJ2-5, the complete variable domain is SQTIHQWPATLVQPVGSPLSLECTVEGTSNPNLYWYRQAAGRGLQLLFYSVGIGQISSEVPQNLSASRPQDRQFILSSKKLLLSDSGFYLCAWRRTGQETQYFGPGTRLLVL.

V is TRBV19 and J is TRBJ2-3; D remains ambiguous. This CDR3 is built from 14 residues. The V gene lost 3 bases and the J gene lost 2 bases, with 9 bases spanning the gap. CDR1 is LNHDA, CDR2 SQIVND, per germline (reference sequence). As DNA, the CDR3 is TGTGCCAGTAGTATCTCCCGGGCCACAGATACGCAGTATTTT. Amino acid sequence: CASSISRATDTQYF.

The V gene is TRBV20-1, the J gene TRBJ1-2; D not certain. CDR3 length: 14 amino acids. The V gene's germline CDR1 is DFQATT and CDR2 SNEGSKA (reference sequence). The V and J ends lost 3 bases and 4 bases respectively, with 15 bases between them. The chain's CDR3 is CSASGSKYGYGYTF. CDR3 DNA sequence: TGCAGTGCTAGTGGTAGCAAGTACGGCTATGGCTACACCTTC.

The rearrangement links TRBV19 to TRBJ1-1, with D hard to call. Deletions cut 5 bases from V and 8 bases from J, with 12 bases between. The CDR3 runs 12 residues. Germline-derived CDR1 and CDR2 are LNHDA and SQIVND (reference sequence). The CDR3 sequence is CASSLTGREAFF. The CDR3 DNA sequence: TGTGCCAGTAGTCTGACGGGTAGAGAAGCTTTCTTT.

The gene calls are TRBV12-3 or TRBV12-4 and TRBJ1-2; unclear D gene. Trimming shortened V by 3 bases and J by 8 bases, and 10 bases separated the two germline ends. The CDR3 has 12 residues. The CDR3 DNA reads as TGTGCCAGCAGTTTGGACCTTCGGGGCTACACCTTC. Residues: CASSLDLRGYTF.

This clone has only a few counts. This chain uses TRBV4-1 with TRBJ1-5; TRBD1 matches 10 bases. CDR3 length: 18 amino acids. Trimming at V came to 1 base and at J to 1 base, leaving 7 bases not matched to a gene. Germline V gene sequence: CDR1 MGHRA, CDR2 YSYEKL. The CDR3 loop is CASSQGRDRGWSNQPQHF. CDR3 bases: TGCGCCAGCAGCCAAGGTCGGGACAGGGGATGGAGCAATCAGCCCCAGCATTTT.

The genes are TRBV5-1 and TRBJ2-3; 11 nucleotides align to TRBD2. The trim removed 4 bases at V and 2 bases at J, leaving 3 bases unmatched. The CDR3 is 15 residues long. Germline V gene sequence: CDR1 SGHRS, CDR2 YFSETQ. Written as DNA, the CDR3 is TGCGCCAGCAGCATAGCGGGGGGGACCACAGATACGCAGTATTTT. Protein: CASSIAGGTTDTQYF.

The V call is TRBV29-1, the J call TRBJ2-7; D is perhaps TRBD1 or TRBD2 (5 bases each). In germline, CDR1 is SQVTM, CDR2 ANQGSEA. The CDR3 is 12 residues long. V gave up 7 bases and J gave up 2 bases, with 12 bases separating them. The CDR3 DNA is TGCAGCGCCTGGGACCCACCCTACGAGCAGTACTTC. It specifies CSAWDPPYEQYF.

The chain has TRBV7-9 and TRBJ1-2; a weak D match, TRBD1 (5 bases). The CDR3 spans 13 residues. Germline V lookup: CDR1 SEHNR, CDR2 FQNEAQ (reference sequence). V gave up 5 bases and J gave up 8 bases, with 15 bases separating them. CDR3 protein: CASSLAGSGGYTF. CDR3 sequence (DNA): TGTGCCAGCAGCCTCGCAGGGAGTGGAGGCTACACCTTC.

J is TRBJ1-1 and V is TRBV19; TRBD1 matches 9 bases. V dropped 3 bases and J dropped 1; count of bases not matched to a gene: 9. The CDR3 extends over 17 amino acids. Germline values: CDR1 LNHDA, CDR2 SQIVND (reference sequence). CDR3 loop: CASSMFRGTGQNTEAFF. Written as DNA, the CDR3 is TGTGCCAGTAGTATGTTCAGAGGGACAGGGCAGAACACTGAAGCTTTCTTT.

The chain is built from TRBV29-1 and TRBJ1-6, with D possibly TRBD1 on 6 matching bases. Germline V gene lookup returns CDR1 SQVTM and CDR2 ANQGSEA. This CDR3 spans 13 amino acids. Trimming left V 4 bases short and J 7 bases short, with 11 bases between. CDR3 DNA: TGCAGCGTTGGACAGGATCTAAATTCACCCCTCCACTTT. This encodes CSVGQDLNSPLHF.

The chain couples TRBV5-4 to TRBJ2-5; D might be TRBD1 or TRBD2, each matching 5 bases. Germline CDR1 is SGHNT and CDR2 is YYREEE (reference sequence). The CDR3 sequence is 13 residues long. Trimming removed 2 bases at V and 4 bases at J, with 9 bases between. The CDR3 region is CASSFRGTETQYF. The CDR3 nucleotides are TGTGCCAGCAGCTTCAGAGGGACAGAGACCCAGTACTTC.

The J gene is TRBJ1-5, the V gene TRBV3-1 (or the pseudogene TRBV3-2); D is unresolved. This CDR3 contains 15 residues. Trimming took 0 bases from V and 0 from J, leaving 6 bases between them. Germline assignment: CDR1 LGHDT and CDR2 YNNKEL (reference sequence). CDR3 DNA sequence: TGTGCCAGCAGCCAAGAGCGCGATAGCAATCAGCCCCAGCATTTT. This sequence encodes CASSQERDSNQPQHF.

This clone showed up just a few times. The V gene is TRBV7-9, the J gene TRBJ2-7; a possible D gene is TRBD1 (6 bases). The ends were cut back, 1 base at V and 7 bases at J, with 14 bases in the middle. Per the germline V gene, CDR1 is SEHNR and CDR2 is FQNEAQ (reference sequence). The CDR3 consists of 14 residues. The CDR3 is CASSLVRGKGEQYF. DNA of the CDR3: TGTGCCAGCAGCTTAGTTAGGGGGAAGGGTGAGCAGTACTTC.

In this sample, this clone turned up a few times. J is TRBJ1-5 and V is TRBV3-1 (or the pseudogene TRBV3-2); TRBD1 aligns across 7 bases. This CDR3 contains 15 residues. Germline CDR1 LGHDT, CDR2 YNNKEL (reference sequence). V shed 3 bases and J 0 bases; nucleotides not matched to a gene: 2. The CDR3 sequence: CASSQTGNSNQPQHF. DNA of the CDR3: TGTGCCAGCAGCCAGACAGGGAATAGCAATCAGCCCCAGCATTTT.

The chain combines TRBV29-1 with TRBJ2-5; D tentatively reads TRBD1 or TRBD2 (7 bases each). Per the germline V gene, CDR1 is SQVTM and CDR2 is ANQGSEA. The CDR3 runs to 13 residues. The germline V and J ends were trimmed by 8 bases and 6 bases, with 19 bases remaining between them. This CDR3 is CSSRGGAGKTQYF. The CDR3 nucleotides are TGCAGCTCCAGGGGGGGCGCGGGCAAGACCCAGTACTTC.